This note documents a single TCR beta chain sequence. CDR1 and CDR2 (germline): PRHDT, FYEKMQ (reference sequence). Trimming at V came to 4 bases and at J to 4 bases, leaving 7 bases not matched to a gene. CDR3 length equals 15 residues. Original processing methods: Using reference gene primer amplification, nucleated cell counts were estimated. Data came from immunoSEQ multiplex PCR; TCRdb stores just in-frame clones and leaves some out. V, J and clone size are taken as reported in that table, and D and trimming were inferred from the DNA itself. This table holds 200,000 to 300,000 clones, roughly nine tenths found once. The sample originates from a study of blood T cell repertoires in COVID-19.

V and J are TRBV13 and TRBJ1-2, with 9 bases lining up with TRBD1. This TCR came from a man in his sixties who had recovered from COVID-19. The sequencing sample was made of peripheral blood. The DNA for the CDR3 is TGTGCCAGCAGCTACCGGGACAGGGAGATCTATGGCTACACCTTC. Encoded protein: CASSYRDREIYGYTF.